This T cell receptor beta chain emerged from a study of blood T cell repertoires in COVID-19. The V and J ends lost 0 bases and 4 bases respectively, with 13 bases between them. Germline lookup yields CDR1 SGHDT and CDR2 YYEEEE. This CDR3 is built from 15 residues. Here immunoSEQ multiplex PCR was the method, and the copy in TCRdb shows in-frame clones only, minus some. The sample has hundreds of thousands of clones; 88% are singletons. The sample taken for sequencing was peripheral blood. The TCR sequence derives from a woman aged 25 to 45 with acute or convalescent COVID-19. The J gene is TRBJ1-1, the V gene TRBV5-6, with D maybe TRBD1 (5 bases). CDR3 in amino acids: CASSLGWTSGTEAFF. CDR3 bases: TGTGCCAGCAGCTTGGGTTGGACATCGGGCACTGAAGCTTTCTTT.